The T cell receptor (beta chain) under discussion was sequenced for a study of PD-1 blockade in mismatch repair-deficient tumors. Assay: immunoSEQ multiplex PCR; the TCRdb copy retains only in-frame clones and omits some. The table lists about 84,000 clones, approximately 84% of them singletons. The V gene's germline CDR1 is MNHEY and CDR2 SMNVEV (reference sequence). V dropped 2 bases and J dropped 3 bases, with 5 bases sitting between them. The CDR3 has 12 amino acids. This sequence originates from an adult with mismatch repair-deficient cancer. The sequencing used peripheral blood, collected 12 weeks after starting pembrolizumab. The rearrangement links TRBV27 to TRBJ2-7; D is unresolved. CDR3 in amino acids: CASSLDRYEQYF. The DNA of the CDR3 is TGTGCCAGCAGTTTAGACCGCTACGAGCAGTACTTC.